Included here is one T cell receptor beta chain sequence, with context. As yet, its antigen is unknown. This entry belongs to a study of PD-1 blockade in classical Hodgkin lymphoma. Points from the study as a whole: Factors driving the repertoire differences, possibly disease activity or prior therapy, remain undefined. Newly diagnosed patients were said to have less baseline TCR diversity than healthy donors did. Baseline diversity was lower in partial responders and progressors than complete responders.

Repertoires were generated with immunoSEQ multiplex PCR, while TCRdb's copy carries only in-frame clones and drops some. The sample contains just under 40,000 clones, 70% to 80% of which appear only once. Specified time point: cycle 4 day 1 (C4D1), after 5 to 7 weeks of nivolumab. Every single patient, without exception, relapsed after autologous stem cell transplantation, and brentuximab vedotin exposure varied. The clonotype was recovered from a human donor with classical Hodgkin lymphoma. The sequencing here drew on peripheral blood mononuclear cells (PBMCs), taken before the fourth cycle of nivolumab.

The CDR3 coding sequence is TGTGCCAGCTCACCAGCGGGACGGCCTATAGCTGGGGCCAACGTCCTGACTTTC. This sequence encodes CASSPAGRPIAGANVLTF. The chain couples TRBV18 to TRBJ2-6; possibly TRBD2 for D (6 bases). From germline, CDR1 is KGHSH and CDR2 LQKENI. Trimming took 2 bases from V and 2 from J, leaving 16 bases between them. This CDR3 has 18 amino acids.